This is a list of T cell receptor beta chains from one sample in a study of blood T cells in healthy people across ages. One entry per CDR3 protein results from TCRdb running MiXCR on the 5' RACE reads. The sample holds around 2 million distinct CDR3 sequences, roughly 43% seen once. The sample was blood. Receptors originate from a human donor in good health. Each CDR3 is given with its conserved first and last residue. The D gene is left open where the match is weak. The size entry is marked missing in some rows and otherwise reads once, few, many or a size class.

size	V	D	J	DNA	CDR3
once	TRBV11-1	.	TRBJ2-5	TGTGCCAGCAGCCGACCCCGAGGCGATGAGCAGTACTTC	CASSRPRGDEQYF
few	TRBV11-2	.	TRBJ2-7	TGTGCCTCTAGTGGGCAGTACTTC	CASSGQYF
.	TRBV5-1	TRBD1	TRBJ2-5	TGCGCCAGCAGCTCAAATCCTAACCCAGGGGGACAAGAGACCCAGTACTTC	CASSSNPNPGGQETQYF
.	TRBV21-1	.	TRBJ1-3	TGTGCCAGCAGACCGGACAGGTTGAAAGACACCATATATTTT	CASRPDRLKDTIYF
.	TRBV15	TRBD2	TRBJ2-1	TGTGCCACCAGCAGCCTCGGTTCGCCTAGCGGGGGGGCGCCGTACAATGAGCAGCTCTTC	CATSSLGSPSGGAPYNEQLF
.	TRBV3-1	.	TRBJ2-5	TGTGCCAGCAGCCAAGACATCCGGAGTGAGGAGACCCAGTACTTC	CASSQDIRSEETQYF
.	TRBV6-5	.	TRBJ2-6	TGTGCCAGCAGTTACGACCTAAGCTCTGGGGCCAACGTCCTGACTTTC	CASSYDLSSGANVLTF
many	TRBV29-1	.	TRBJ2-1	TGCAGCGTTGAAGAAGGTGAGCAGTTCTTC	CSVEEGEQFF
.	TRBV20-1	.	TRBJ2-5	TGCAGTGCTAGAAATATTAGGGACCGCAGTCCGAAAGAGACCCAGTACTTC	CSARNIRDRSPKETQYF
.	TRBV7-2	.	TRBJ2-3	TGTGCCAGCAGCTTACTTACATCGGATACGCAGTATTTT	CASSLLTSDTQYF
few	TRBV20-1	.	TRBJ2-7	TGCAGTGCTAGAGATCTAACAGGCAGCTACAATGAGCAGTACTTC	CSARDLTGSYNEQYF
few	TRBV7-9	.	TRBJ1-5	TGTGCCAGCAGCTCGATGAATCAGCCCCAGCATTTT	CASSSMNQPQHF
.	TRBV4-2	TRBD1	TRBJ1-4	TGTGCCAGCAGCCAAGGGGGACGTGCCGGGACAGGGTGGGAAAAACTGTTTTTT	CASSQGGRAGTGWEKLFF
.	TRBV7-8	.	TRBJ2-7	TGTGCCAGCAGCTTCGGCCAGCGGACGGTCTACGAGCAGTACTTC	CASSFGQRTVYEQYF
.	TRBV7-9	TRBD2	TRBJ2-1	TGTGCCAGCAGCCGTCTATCTAGCGGACGCCTCTACAATGAGCAGTTCTTC	CASSRLSSGRLYNEQFF
.	TRBV20-1	.	TRBJ2-1	TGCAGTGCCCCCTCGCCCACCGGCTCCTACAATGAGCAGTTCTTC	CSAPSPTGSYNEQFF
.	TRBV27	TRBD1	TRBJ1-1	TGTGCCAGCATCTTGACAGGGACGGGGTCCACTGAAGCTTTCTTT	CASILTGTGSTEAFF
.	TRBV6-2/TRBV6-3	.	TRBJ2-7	TGTGCCAGCACCCTTACAAGGGCCAGGTGGTACTTC	CASTLTRARWYF
.	TRBV20-1	.	TRBJ2-7	TGCAGTGCTAGAGCGGGGACGGTAGACTACGAGCAGTACTTC	CSARAGTVDYEQYF
.	TRBV29-1	.	TRBJ1-1	TGCAGCGTTACGACAGCGGGGAACACTGAAGCTTTCTTT	CSVTTAGNTEAFF
many	TRBV20-1	.	TRBJ1-1	TGCAGTTCCATGACTGGGAACACTGAAGCTTTCTTT	CSSMTGNTEAFF
.	TRBV7-3	.	TRBJ2-3	TGTGCCAGCAGCTCCCTTGGGGTAGAAACAGATACGCAGTATTTT	CASSSLGVETDTQYF
once	TRBV5-5	TRBD2	TRBJ2-1	TGTGCCAGCAGCTTGGATGTCGCGGGGGTCAATGAGCAGTTCTTC	CASSLDVAGVNEQFF
.	TRBV6-5	.	TRBJ1-2	TGTGCCAGCAGTTACCGGGCAGGTGCATCGGGAGGCTACACCTTC	CASSYRAGASGGYTF
.	TRBV6-1	.	TRBJ1-2	TGTGCCAGCAGTGAGGACTGGGACTGGGGAGGCTACACCTTC	CASSEDWDWGGYTF
.	TRBV20-1	.	TRBJ2-1	TGCAGTCGGTCTGGCGGGGGCCTCCAATACAATGAGCAGTTCTTC	CSRSGGGLQYNEQFF
.	TRBV2	.	TRBJ2-7	TGTGCCAGCAGTGCTCCTCGGTACGAGCAGTACTTC	CASSAPRYEQYF
few	TRBV7-2	.	TRBJ1-5	TGTGCCAGCAGCTTAGGACCAGGGTCCTATAGCAATCAGCCCCAGCATTTT	CASSLGPGSYSNQPQHF
.	TRBV2	.	TRBJ2-3	TGTGCCAGCAGTGAAGCGCAGAGGGGGACACGGAAAGATACGCAGTATTTT	CASSEAQRGTRKDTQYF
few	TRBV4-2	TRBD2	TRBJ2-7	TGTGCCAGCAGCCAAGAACTAGCAGCGGGATCCTACGAGCAGTACTTC	CASSQELAAGSYEQYF
.	TRBV6-5	.	TRBJ2-3	TGTGCCAGCAGTGCCTCGGGAGACACGCGCACAGATACGCAGTATTTT	CASSASGDTRTDTQYF
few	TRBV7-8	TRBD1	TRBJ2-7	TGTGCCAGCAACCAACCGGGACAGAACTACGAGCAGTACTTC	CASNQPGQNYEQYF
few	TRBV20-1	.	TRBJ1-2	TGCAGTGCTAGAGATCCTCCTTCCATGAGCTATGGCTACACCTTC	CSARDPPSMSYGYTF
.	TRBV5-1	TRBD1	TRBJ2-6	TGCGCCAGCAGTAAAGGGACAGTCGTCTCTGGGGCCAACGTCCTGACTTTC	CASSKGTVVSGANVLTF
few	TRBV5-5	.	TRBJ2-5	TGTGCCAGCAGCTCTAAAACCGAGGAGGGCGCGGTATTTTCCCAAGAGACCCAGTACTTC	CASSSKTEEGAVFSQETQYF
.	TRBV9	TRBD2	TRBJ2-1	TGTGCCAGCAGCGAGGGCGGGGGGGCCTGGAATGAGCAGTTCTTC	CASSEGGGAWNEQFF